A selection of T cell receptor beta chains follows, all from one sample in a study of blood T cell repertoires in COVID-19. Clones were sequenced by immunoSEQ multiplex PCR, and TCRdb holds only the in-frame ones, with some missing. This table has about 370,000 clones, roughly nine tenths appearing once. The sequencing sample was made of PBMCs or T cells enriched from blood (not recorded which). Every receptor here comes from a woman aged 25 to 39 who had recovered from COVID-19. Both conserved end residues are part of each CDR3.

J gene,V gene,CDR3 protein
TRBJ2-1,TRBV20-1,CSASKLVYNEQFF
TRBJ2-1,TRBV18,CASSGQGARYNEQFF
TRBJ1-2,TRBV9,CASSGTGGSNYGYTF
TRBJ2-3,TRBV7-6,CASSRGPDTQYF
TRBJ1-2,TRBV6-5,CASSKTRGRSGYTF
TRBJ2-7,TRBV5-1,CASSSETLSSYEQYF
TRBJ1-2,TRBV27,CASSFGGTANYGYTF
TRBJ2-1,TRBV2,CASMDSTYNEQFF
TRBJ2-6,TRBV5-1,CASSLFLSGANVLTF
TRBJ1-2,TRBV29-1,CSVVWREDGYTF
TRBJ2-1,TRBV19,CASRPGQGYNEQFF
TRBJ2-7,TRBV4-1,CASSHSQGSNEQYF
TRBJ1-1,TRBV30,CAYGTGEAFF
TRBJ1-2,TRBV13,CASSSGTGGWGYTF
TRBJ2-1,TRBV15,CATSRASSDYYNEQFF
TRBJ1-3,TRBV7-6,CASSLWDTPKGNTIYF
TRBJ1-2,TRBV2,CASSQSGTAYGYTF
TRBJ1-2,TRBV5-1,CASSLEGDGYTF
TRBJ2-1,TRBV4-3,CASSQVSGGADYNEQFF
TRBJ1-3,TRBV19,CASSKAGLLGSGNTIYF
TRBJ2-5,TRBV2,CASSEGGMYQETQYF
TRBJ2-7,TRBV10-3,CAISESGQPVEQYF
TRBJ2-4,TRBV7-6,CASSPGGAGGTDIQYF
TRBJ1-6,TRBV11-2,CASSPGTGYSPLHF
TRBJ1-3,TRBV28,CASRSQGARGNTIYF
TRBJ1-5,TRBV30,CAWNSGTANQPQHF
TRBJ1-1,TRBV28,CASQDWNTEAFF
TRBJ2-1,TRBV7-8,CASSLTGLAGGEQFF
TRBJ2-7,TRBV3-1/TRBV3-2,CASSLVGSYEQYF